One sample yielded the 8 T cell receptor beta chains listed below, sequenced in a study of control samples from healthy donors and cancer patients. The assay was immunoSEQ multiplex PCR, and TCRdb's table has in-frame clones only and misses some. The repertoire holds 110,000 to 150,000 clones, with under 95% as singletons. The sequenced sample was blood. All receptors derive from a man aged 18 to 29 in good health.

Here the CDR3 DNA reads TGTGCCAGCAGCTTACCCCGGGGACAGGGGAGCTCCTATAATTCACCCCTCCACTTT. Its translation is CASSLPRGQGSSYNSPLHF. The rearrangement joins TRBV7-2 to TRBJ1-6, with 10 nucleotides matching TRBD1. The trim removed 2 bases at V and 0 bases at J, leaving 7 bases unmatched. This CDR3 has 19 amino acids. The germline V gene encodes CDR1 SGHTA and CDR2 FQGNSA.

V usage is TRBV6-5 and J usage is TRBJ2-4, with D maybe TRBD2 (6 bases). Trimming removed 5 bases at V and 1 base at J, with 12 bases between. The CDR3 is 15 residues long. The germline V gene encodes CDR1 MNHEY and CDR2 SVGAGI. CDR3 region: CASSPGVLAKNIQYF. In DNA, the CDR3 is TGTGCCAGCAGTCCGGGGGTTTTGGCCAAAAACATTCAGTACTTC.

This chain uses TRBV25-1 with TRBJ2-4, with D perhaps given as TRBD1 or TRBD2 (6 bases each). Germline lookup yields CDR1 MGHDK and CDR2 SYGVNS. This CDR3 region has 14 residues. The V end lost 7 bases, the J end lost 5 bases, and 15 bases lay between the germline ends. The CDR3 nucleotides read TGTGCCAGCAAGGACGGGGGCGAGGAAAACATTCAGTACTTC. This translates into CASKDGGEENIQYF.

The rearrangement uses TRBV30 and TRBJ2-7, with 9 bases matching TRBD1. The germline gives CDR1 GTSNPN, CDR2 SVGIG (reference sequence). The CDR3 runs to 14 residues. J was trimmed by 3 bases and V by 3 bases; bases with no gene match: 6. CDR3 nucleotide sequence: TGTGCCTGGAGCCCCGGGACAGGGTTCTACGAGCAGTACTTC. This sequence encodes CAWSPGTGFYEQYF.

This clone was counted a few times. The chain carries TRBV6-5 and TRBJ1-5, with 11 bases fitting TRBD1. The CDR3 extends over 15 amino acids. Germline values: CDR1 MNHEY, CDR2 SVGAGI. V gave up 8 bases and J gave up 6 bases; unmatched junction bases: 9. The chain's CDR3 is CASEGRDRGSQPQHF. In nucleotides, the CDR3 is TGTGCCAGCGAGGGGAGGGACAGGGGGAGTCAGCCCCAGCATTTT.

This chain joins TRBV6-1 and TRBJ2-2; D is possibly TRBD2 (6 bases). The CDR3 is made up of 18 amino acids. Germline CDR1 reads MNHNS; CDR2 reads SASEGT. Between the trimmed V and J ends, which lost 3 bases and 5 bases, there was a span of 22 bases. DNA of the CDR3: TGTGCCAGCAGTGATGAGGGCGCGGGGTTTTCTCGGACCGGGGAGCTGTTTTTT. Protein product: CASSDEGAGFSRTGELFF.

The chain has TRBV7-2 and TRBJ1-6; possible D gene TRBD1, 5 bases. Per germline, CDR1 SGHTA and CDR2 FQGNSA. The V end lost 3 bases, the J end lost 10 bases, and 16 bases lay between the germline ends. This CDR3 has 15 amino acids. CDR3 residues: CASSLDGALGSPLHF. DNA for the CDR3: TGTGCCAGCAGCTTGGACGGGGCCCTAGGATCACCCCTCCACTTT.

The gene calls are TRBV23-1 and TRBJ2-3; D unresolved. TRBV23-1 is sorted into the ORF group, with uncertain function. V was trimmed by 8 bases and J by 4 bases, leaving 10 bases between them. The CDR3 sequence is 12 residues long. The CDR3: CASGPPADTQYF. The CDR3 DNA is TGCGCCAGCGGACCCCCCGCAGATACGCAGTATTTT.